This TCR beta chain was sequenced in a study of OX40 agonist ivuxolimab in advanced cancers. As to this clone: Its antigen remains unknown.

Trimming shortened V by 3 bases and J by 3 bases, and 9 bases separated the two germline ends. There are 14 residues in the CDR3. The germline gives CDR1 SGHAT, CDR2 FQNNGV. Peripheral blood came from all dose cohorts at three timepoints. Profiling relied on immunoSEQ multiplex PCR, and the TCRdb table lists in-frame clones only, not all of them. This table holds around 100,000 clones, 90% to 95% found once. Regarding the study as a whole: CD8+ T cells (on average) carried more expanded clones than CD4+ T cells. Clonal expansion was among the lowest in partial responders at 0.1-3.0 mg/kg, especially CD8+.

Here the sequenced sample was CD4+ or CD8+ T cells sorted from blood, taken in a trial of the OX40 agonist ivuxolimab. The V and J genes are TRBV11-2 and TRBJ1-3; unclear D gene. The TCR comes from an adult with an advanced solid tumor such as melanoma, head and neck, liver or kidney cancer. This chain's CDR3 is CASSFDGVGNTIYF. The DNA for the CDR3 is TGTGCCAGCAGCTTTGATGGAGTTGGAAACACCATATATTTT.